A selection of T cell receptor beta chains follows, all from one sample in a study of Ad26.COV2.S vaccination and SARS-CoV-2 variants. Sequencing used immunoSEQ multiplex PCR; TCRdb keeps in-frame clones, though not all of them. This table holds approximately 300,000 clones, around four fifths found once. The material sequenced was peripheral blood, taken in a trial of Ad26.COV2.S vaccine versus placebo. These receptors were obtained from a person aged 18 to 65 who received the Ad26.COV2.S COVID-19 vaccine or a placebo. Each CDR3 is given with its conserved first and last residue. Fields, in order: V gene, J gene, CDR3 length, D gene, clone size, CDR3 DNA, CDR3 protein. D genes are given only for firm matches. Expanded clones are given a class, and other clones once, few, many or no size at all.

>TRBV18|TRBJ2-7|15|TRBD1|NA
TGTGCCAGCTCACCAGGGACAGCTGCCCTTGGCGAGCAGTACTTC
CASSPGTAALGEQYF
>TRBV5-1|TRBJ2-5|14|NA|NA
TGCGCCAGCAGCTTGGGTCAGCCTCAAGAGACCCAGTACTTC
CASSLGQPQETQYF
>TRBV7-2|TRBJ2-1|15|NA|NA
TGTGCCAGCAGCTGGGTGGTTAGCTCCTACAATGAGCAGTTCTTC
CASSWVVSSYNEQFF
>TRBV27|TRBJ1-1|17|NA|once
TGTGCCAGCAGACTAGGCCCCCCTTGGCCTCAGAACACTGAAGCTTTCTTT
CASRLGPPWPQNTEAFF
>TRBV5-1|TRBJ1-4|16|TRBD1|few
TGCGCCAGCAGCTTAGGGTTCGACAGGGGGACTGAAAAACTGTTTTTT
CASSLGFDRGTEKLFF
>TRBV19|TRBJ1-1|12|NA|NA
TGTGCCAGTAAACTGGGTCCGGATTCGGCTTTCTTT
CASKLGPDSAFF
>TRBV7-3|TRBJ1-5|13|NA|NA
TGTGCCAGCAGCTTATCATTCAATCAGCCCCAGCATTTT
CASSLSFNQPQHF
>TRBV6-5|TRBJ1-1|15|TRBD1|NA
TGTGCCAGCAGTTACGGGACAGGATTTCACACTGAAGCTTTCTTT
CASSYGTGFHTEAFF
>TRBV5-4|TRBJ1-4|14|TRBD1|NA
TGTGCCAGCAGCCGGGACAGCTCAGATGAAAAACTGTTTTTT
CASSRDSSDEKLFF
>TRBV3-1/TRBV3-2|TRBJ2-7|15|TRBD2|once
TGTGCCAGCAGCCAAGCGGCTAGCGGGGGATACGAGCAGTACTTC
CASSQAASGGYEQYF
>TRBV7-9|TRBJ1-1|16|NA|NA
TGTGCCAGCAGCTACCTCACGGGACTGAAGAACACTGAAGCTTTCTTT
CASSYLTGLKNTEAFF
>TRBV19|TRBJ1-6|15|TRBD1|NA
TGTGCCAGTTCCCCACAGGGGGCGGGGGGCTCACCCCTCCACTTT
CASSPQGAGGSPLHF
>TRBV27|TRBJ2-5|13|NA|NA
TGTGCCAGCAGTTATGGGACATGGGAGACCCAGTACTTC
CASSYGTWETQYF